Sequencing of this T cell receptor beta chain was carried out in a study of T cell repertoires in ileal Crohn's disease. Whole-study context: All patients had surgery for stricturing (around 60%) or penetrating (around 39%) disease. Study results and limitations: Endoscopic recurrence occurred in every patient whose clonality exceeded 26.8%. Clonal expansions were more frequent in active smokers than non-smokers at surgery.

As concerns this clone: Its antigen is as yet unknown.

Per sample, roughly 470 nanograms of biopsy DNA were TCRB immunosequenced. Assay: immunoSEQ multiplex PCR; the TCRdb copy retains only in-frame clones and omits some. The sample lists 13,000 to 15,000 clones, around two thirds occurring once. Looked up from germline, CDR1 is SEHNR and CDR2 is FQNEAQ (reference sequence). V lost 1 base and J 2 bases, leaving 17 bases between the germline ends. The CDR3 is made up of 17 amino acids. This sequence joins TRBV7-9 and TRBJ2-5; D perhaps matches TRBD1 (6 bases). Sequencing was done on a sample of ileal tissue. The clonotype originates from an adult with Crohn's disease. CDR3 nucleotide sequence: TGTGCCAGCAGCTTAGAGTATACAGGGATATTACAAGAGACCCAGTACTTC. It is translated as CASSLEYTGILQETQYF. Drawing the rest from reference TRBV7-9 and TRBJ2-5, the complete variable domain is DTGVSQNPRHKITKRGQNVTFRCDPISEHNRLYWYRQTLGQGPEFLTYFQNEAQLEKSRLLSDRFSAERPKGSFSTLEIQRTEQGDSAMYLCASSLEYTGILQETQYFGPGTRLLVL.